One sample yielded the 23 T cell receptor beta chains listed below, sequenced in a study of blood T cell repertoires in COVID-19. Assay used: immunoSEQ multiplex PCR; TCRdb lists only in-frame clones, some missing. This table holds a few hundred thousand clones, about 68% found once. Sequencing used peripheral blood. The receptor source for this set is a woman older than 75 with acute or convalescent COVID-19.

J is TRBJ1-4 and V is TRBV7-8, with unresolved D. Germline assignment: CDR1 SGHVS and CDR2 FQNEAQ. The CDR3 is 14 amino acids. Trimming removed 1 base from V and 4 bases from J, with 7 bases in between. Written as DNA, the CDR3 is TGTGCCAGCAGCTTAGGTCGGGGTAATGAAAAACTGTTTTTT. It encodes CASSLGRGNEKLFF.

The chain couples TRBV5-1 to TRBJ2-3; TRBD2 matches at 16 bases. The CDR3 runs 17 residues. Germline loops: CDR1 SGHRS, CDR2 YFSETQ. J lost 6 bases, V lost 4 bases, and 8 bases had no gene match. CDR3 DNA sequence: TGCGCCAGCAGCGCCGGGACTAGCGGGGGGGTGCGGGATACGCAGTATTTT. Its protein product is CASSAGTSGGVRDTQYF.

The chain uses TRBV5-4 and TRBJ2-5, with TRBD2 matching 7 bases. From germline, CDR1 is SGHNT and CDR2 YYREEE (reference sequence). Germline trimming cut 0 bases from V and 4 bases from J; bases unmatched to any gene: 9. The CDR3 is made up of 16 amino acids. The CDR3 DNA is TGTGCCAGCAGCTTGGCTTTAGGGGTAGCGGGAGAGACCCAGTACTTC. As protein: CASSLALGVAGETQYF.

The genes are TRBV28 and TRBJ1-3, with D tentatively TRBD1 (6 bases). Trimming pared 1 base from V and 7 bases from J, leaving 8 bases between. Germline CDR1 and CDR2: MDHEN and SYDVKM. CDR3 length equals 13 residues. The chain's CDR3 is CASSLFQGNTIYF. For the CDR3, the DNA is TGTGCCAGCAGTTTATTCCAGGGGAACACCATATATTTT.

The chain has TRBV9 and TRBJ1-6, with D possibly TRBD1 on 5 matching bases. V gave up 2 bases and J gave up 10 bases, with 10 bases separating them. Per the germline V gene, CDR1 is SGDLS and CDR2 is YYNGEE. The CDR3 sequence is 13 residues long. The CDR3 coding sequence is TGTGCCAGCAGCGTGACGGAGGGGTCACCCCTCCACTTT. As protein: CASSVTEGSPLHF.

The sample holds a few counts of this clone. The chain joins TRBV7-8 to TRBJ2-1; no firm D call. Between the trimmed V and J ends, which lost 5 bases and 7 bases, there was a span of 9 bases. Germline V gene sequence: CDR1 SGHVS, CDR2 FQNEAQ. This CDR3 region has 12 residues. The CDR3 DNA reads TGTGCCAGCAGCAAACTCGAAAATGAGCAGTTCTTC. Encoded protein: CASSKLENEQFF.

The gene calls are TRBV2 and TRBJ2-7, with 9 bases matching TRBD2. J lost 4 bases, V lost 1 base, and 5 bases had no gene match. CDR1 and CDR2 from the germline V gene are SNHLY and FYNNEI. This CDR3 is 15 amino acids long. Here the CDR3 reads CASSEGRGGGYEQYF. CDR3 DNA sequence: TGTGCCAGCAGTGAAGGGCGGGGGGGCGGATACGAGCAGTACTTC.

The chain is built from TRBV5-4 and TRBJ2-6; D unresolved. Germline V CDR1 and CDR2: SGHNT, YYREEE (reference sequence). Trimming pared 5 bases from V and 1 base from J, leaving 4 bases between. The CDR3 length is 13 residues. For the CDR3, the DNA is TGTGCCAGCAGACTATCTGGGGCCAACGTCCTGACTTTC. Amino acids: CASRLSGANVLTF.

This rearrangement joins TRBV12-3 or TRBV12-4 to TRBJ1-2, with D tentatively TRBD1 (6 bases). There are 13 residues in the CDR3. The V end was cut by 5 bases, the J end by 4 bases, with 11 bases between. The DNA for the CDR3 is TGTGCCAGCAGTGCATTACAGGGCTATGGCTACACCTTC. Encoded protein: CASSALQGYGYTF.

This clone was found a few times. Additional DNA sequences in this sample encode the identical CDR3. This rearrangement joins TRBV3-1 (or the pseudogene TRBV3-2) to TRBJ1-1, with D maybe TRBD1 (5 bases). The CDR3 is made up of 13 amino acids. V lost 1 base and J lost 4, with 7 bases in between. CDR1 and CDR2 (germline): LGHDT, YNNKEL (reference sequence). The CDR3 loop reads CASSQGRGTEAFF. The CDR3 DNA sequence: TGTGCCAGCAGCCAAGGGAGGGGCACTGAAGCTTTCTTT.

The chain links TRBV7-6 to TRBJ1-5, with 7 bases aligning to TRBD1. Losses at the gene ends were 5 bases for V and 3 bases for J; bases not matched to a gene: 13. Germline-derived CDR1 and CDR2 are SGHVS and FNYEAQ. CDR3 size: 17 residues. The CDR3 here is CASSPHPRDSFNQPQHF. The DNA for the CDR3 is TGTGCCAGCAGCCCTCACCCGAGGGACAGCTTCAATCAGCCCCAGCATTTT. Full variable domain (missing parts from reference TRBV7-6 and TRBJ1-5): GAGVSQSPRYKVTKRGQDVALRCDPISGHVSLYWYRQALGQGPEFLTYFNYEAQQDKSGLPNDRFSAERPEGSISTLTIQRTEQRDSAMYRCASSPHPRDSFNQPQHFGDGTRLSIL.

The chain carries TRBV3-1 (or the pseudogene TRBV3-2) and TRBJ2-7, with a possible D match to TRBD1 (6 bases). Trimming pared 0 bases from V and 5 bases from J, leaving 17 bases between. CDR3 size: 16 residues. CDR1 and CDR2 from the germline V gene are LGHDT and YNNKEL (reference sequence). The CDR3 DNA reads as TGTGCCAGCAGCCAAGATAGGGTCGCAGGGGTCCACGAGCAGTACTTC. It translates to CASSQDRVAGVHEQYF.

The chain is built from TRBV15 and TRBJ2-1; 10 positions agree with TRBD2. This CDR3 is built from 16 residues. CDR1 and CDR2 (germline): LNHNV, YYDKDF (reference sequence). V lost 2 bases and J lost 7; bases outside the gene matches: 8. The CDR3 DNA follows: TGTGCCACCAGCAGACGGCTAGCGGGAGAAAGTAATGAGCAGTTCTTC. Protein sequence: CATSRRLAGESNEQFF.

The V and J genes are TRBV19 and TRBJ2-1; TRBD2 matches 8 bases. In germline, CDR1 is LNHDA, CDR2 SQIVND (reference sequence). V shed 3 bases, J shed 0 bases, and the junction held 4 bases outside the gene matches. This CDR3 has 16 amino acids. The DNA for the CDR3 is TGTGCCAGTAGTATCTCCACTAGCGGCTCCTACAATGAGCAGTTCTTC. The encoded protein is CASSISTSGSYNEQFF.

Concerning this clone: A read error may account for a junction end that differs from germline. The genes are TRBV28 and TRBJ2-7, with a weak D call TRBD2 (5 bases). The CDR3 has 10 residues. Germline V CDR1 and CDR2: MDHEN, SYDVKM. Here the CDR3 DNA reads TGTGCCAGCAATAGCGAACAGATGGTCTTC. Translation gives CASNSEQMVF.

The chain joins TRBV10-2 to TRBJ2-7, with a tentative D call TRBD2 (5 bases). This CDR3 spans 16 amino acids. The germline V gene encodes CDR1 WSHSY and CDR2 SAAADI. Trimming shortened V by 7 bases and J by 0 bases, and 19 bases separated the two germline ends. The CDR3 nucleotides read TGCGCCAGCATGGACTTTGGCGGGCCTAGCTCCTACGAGCAGTACTTC. This encodes CASMDFGGPSSYEQYF.

The chain recombines TRBV11-2 with TRBJ2-7; 8 nucleotides match TRBD2. The CDR3 has 14 residues. The V segment lost 6 bases and the J segment 0 bases; nucleotides outside the gene matches: 4. Germline V CDR1 and CDR2: SGHAT, FQNNGV. In DNA form, the CDR3 reads TGTGCCAGCAGTACTAGCGGATCCTCCTACGAGCAGTACTTC. This encodes CASSTSGSSYEQYF.

This rearrangement joins TRBV6-1 to TRBJ2-7, with TRBD1 as a possible D gene (7 bases). V was clipped by 6 bases and J by 7 bases, with 31 bases between them. The CDR3 sequence is 18 residues long. Germline V CDR1 and CDR2: MNHNS, SASEGT. CDR3 sequence reads: CASSELTAGTARSREQYF. The CDR3 DNA is TGTGCCAGCAGCGAATTGACGGCGGGGACAGCCCGCTCTAGAGAGCAGTACTTC.

The genes are TRBV7-7 and TRBJ2-3; 11 nucleotides agree with TRBD2. Unmatched junction bases numbered 1, after V lost 1 base and J lost 4 bases. Germline CDR1 is SSHAT and CDR2 is FNYEAQ (reference sequence). The CDR3 contains 15 residues. CDR3 DNA sequence: TGTGCCAGCAGCTTAGATAGCGGGAGGGCAGATACGCAGTATTTT. Translated, it gives CASSLDSGRADTQYF.

The gene calls are TRBV5-1 and TRBJ2-5; tentatively, D is TRBD1 (5 bases). This CDR3 spans 15 amino acids. Germline CDR1 SGHRS, CDR2 YFSETQ. With 0 bases removed from V and 1 base from J, the gap between germline ends came to 10 bases. The DNA for the CDR3 is TGCGCCAGCAGCTTGGCGCAGGGCCTCCAAGAGACCCAGTACTTC. Translating gives CASSLAQGLQETQYF.

The chain carries TRBV6-5 and TRBJ1-2, with 9 bases aligning to TRBD1. CDR1 is MNHEY, CDR2 SVGAGI, per germline. Germline trimming cut 6 bases from V and 7 bases from J; bases unmatched to any gene: 6. The CDR3 sequence is 13 residues long. The CDR3, as DNA: TGTGCCAGCAGCCCACAGGGGGCGCTTGGCTACACCTTC. Amino acids: CASSPQGALGYTF.

This sequence joins TRBV6-5 and TRBJ2-5, with TRBD1 matching over 9 bases. Germline V lookup: CDR1 MNHEY, CDR2 SVGAGI. V lost 6 bases and J lost 4; bases outside the gene matches: 9. This CDR3 region has 15 residues. The CDR3 loop reads CASRKQGAPTETQYF. The CDR3 DNA is TGTGCCAGCAGAAAACAGGGGGCACCCACAGAGACCCAGTACTTC.

This clone was seen a single time. The CDR3 coding sequence is TGTGCCAGCAGCTTAGGGAGGAACACGAACTCACCCCTCCACTTT. Encoded protein: CASSLGRNTNSPLHF. The V call is TRBV7-2, the J call TRBJ1-6; the D is unclear. The ends were cut back, 1 base at V and 10 bases at J, with 14 bases in the middle. Germline CDR1 reads SGHTA; CDR2 reads FQGNSA. There are 15 residues in the CDR3.